These T cell receptor beta chains were read from a single sample in a study of beta chain features in type 1 diabetes. Assay: immunoSEQ multiplex PCR; the TCRdb copy retains only in-frame clones and omits some. The top ten hold around 0.45% of the sample, which has 300,000 or so clones, under 8.5% seen once. The source material was central memory CD4+ T cells from blood. Receptors originate from a woman under 30 in good health. Each CDR3 is given with its conserved first and last residue. The D gene is left open where the match is weak. Part of the rows lack a size; the others show once, few, many or a class for expanded clones.

TRBJ2-7 | NA | TRBV18 | NA | CASSPDSYEQYF | TGTGCCAGCTCACCCGATAGCTACGAGCAGTACTTC
TRBJ2-7 | few | TRBV7-2 | TRBD2 | CASSRGTRWTRDYEQYF | TGTGCCAGCAGCCGCGGGACTAGGTGGACAAGAGACTACGAGCAGTACTTC
TRBJ2-5 | many | TRBV7-2 | TRBD1 | CASSRQGQGETQYF | TGTGCCAGCTCCAGACAGGGGCAGGGGGAGACCCAGTACTTC
TRBJ1-1 | NA | TRBV28 | NA | CASRISERGASEAFF | TGTGCCAGCAGGATAAGCGAGCGGGGAGCGTCTGAAGCTTTCTTT
TRBJ1-5 | many | TRBV28 | NA | CASSPAGQPQHF | TGTGCCAGCAGTCCCGCTGGGCAGCCCCAGCATTTT
TRBJ1-5 | NA | TRBV19 | NA | CATALGRGDNQPQHF | TGTGCCACCGCTTTGGGGCGCGGCGACAATCAGCCCCAGCATTTT
TRBJ2-7 | few | TRBV14 | NA | CASSQAGRGASHEQYF | TGTGCCAGCAGCCAAGCGGGAAGGGGCGCCTCGCACGAGCAGTACTTC
TRBJ2-7 | NA | TRBV5-4 | TRBD2 | CASSGSSGTRPYEQYF | TGTGCCAGCAGCGGCTCTAGCGGGACCCGTCCCTACGAGCAGTACTTC
TRBJ2-4 | NA | TRBV18 | TRBD1 | CASSPDRDIQYF | TGTGCCAGCTCACCAGACAGGGACATTCAGTACTTC
TRBJ1-2 | NA | TRBV5-5 | NA | CASSHTDVLYGYTF | TGTGCCAGCAGCCATACGGACGTCTTATATGGCTACACCTTC
TRBJ2-7 | NA | TRBV5-1 | NA | CASSLVRQTTPYEQYF | TGCGCCAGCAGCTTGGTTCGACAGACAACTCCGTACGAGCAGTACTTC
TRBJ2-7 | few | TRBV6-6 | TRBD2 | CASTRLAGFYEQYF | TGTGCCAGCACCAGACTAGCGGGGTTCTACGAGCAGTACTTC
TRBJ2-2 | NA | TRBV5-1 | NA | CASSGLETGELFF | TGCGCCAGCAGCGGTCTAGAGACCGGGGAGCTGTTTTTT
TRBJ2-1 | few | TRBV11-2 | TRBD2 | CASSGRTSGHNEQFF | TGTGCCAGCAGCGGCAGGACTAGCGGCCACAATGAGCAGTTCTTC
TRBJ2-7 | NA | TRBV4-3 | NA | CASSQEVHSYEQYF | TGCGCCAGCAGCCAAGAGGTCCACTCCTACGAGCAGTACTTC
TRBJ2-5 | NA | TRBV28 | TRBD2 | CASSLLAGGPETQYF | TGTGCCAGCAGTCTTCTAGCGGGAGGGCCAGAGACCCAGTACTTC
TRBJ2-3 | NA | TRBV7-2 | TRBD1 | CASSLEGQGTDTQYF | TGTGCCAGCAGCTTAGAAGGACAGGGTACAGATACGCAGTATTTT
TRBJ2-4 | NA | TRBV5-1 | TRBD2 | CASSAAGAKNIQYF | TGCGCCAGCAGCGCAGCGGGGGCCAAAAACATTCAGTACTTC
TRBJ1-5 | few | TRBV15 | TRBD1 | CATSRDLGTGGAPQHF | TGTGCCACCAGCAGAGATCTTGGGACAGGCGGCGCGCCCCAGCATTTT
TRBJ1-1 | NA | TRBV6-5 | NA | CASSYGTEAFF | TGTGCCAGCAGTTACGGGACTGAAGCTTTCTTT
TRBJ2-7 | few | TRBV7-2 | TRBD2 | CASSWTSGTYEQYF | TGTGCCAGCAGCTGGACTAGCGGGACCTACGAGCAGTACTTC
TRBJ2-7 | NA | TRBV15 | NA | CATSRDRSGRGWSYEQYF | TGTGCCACCAGCAGAGATCGTTCGGGACGGGGCTGGTCCTACGAGCAGTACTTC
TRBJ2-4 | many | TRBV5-5 | NA | CASSFEGQGLLQYF | TGTGCCAGCAGCTTTGAGGGGCAGGGATTGCTTCAGTACTTC
TRBJ1-5 | NA | TRBV6-1 | NA | CASVEGQGVRTQHF | TGTGCCAGCGTAGAAGGACAAGGGGTTCGGACCCAGCATTTT
TRBJ2-2 | NA | TRBV5-1 | NA | CASSPFGPRDNTGELFF | TGCGCCAGCAGCCCCTTTGGGCCCCGGGACAACACCGGGGAGCTGTTTTTT
TRBJ2-1 | NA | TRBV6-1 | NA | CASVANTYNEQFF | TGTGCCAGCGTAGCGAACACCTACAATGAGCAGTTCTTC
TRBJ2-7 | NA | TRBV2 | NA | CASENAPFSAGIYEQYF | TGTGCCAGCGAAAATGCCCCGTTTTCGGCCGGGATATACGAGCAGTACTTC
TRBJ2-7 | NA | TRBV4-2 | TRBD1 | CASSQSTGQTYEQYF | TGTGCCAGCAGCCAGTCAACGGGACAGACCTACGAGCAGTACTTC
TRBJ2-5 | many | TRBV7-2 | NA | CASGGSRETQYF | TGTGCCAGCGGGGGTTCTCGAGAGACCCAGTACTTC
TRBJ2-1 | NA | TRBV7-9 | TRBD1 | CASSLPGDSYNEQFF | TGTGCCAGCAGCCTACCCGGGGACAGCTACAATGAGCAGTTCTTC
TRBJ1-5 | many | TRBV7-2 | NA | CASSIDGWPQHF | TGTGCCAGCAGCATAGACGGTTGGCCCCAGCATTTT
TRBJ2-6 | NA | TRBV18 | NA | CASSPQGRYSGANVLTF | TGTGCCAGCTCACCACAGGGAAGGTACTCTGGGGCCAACGTCCTGACTTTC
TRBJ2-4 | NA | TRBV4-2 | NA | CASSQNLLLGGAIQYF | TGTGCCAGCAGCCAAAATTTATTGCTGGGTGGGGCCATTCAGTACTTC
TRBJ2-2 | NA | TRBV6-7 | NA | CASKKALPANTGELFF | TGTGCCAGCAAAAAAGCGTTACCAGCGAACACCGGGGAGCTGTTTTTT
TRBJ2-1 | many | TRBV7-2 | TRBD2 | CASSLSPGGRVNEQFF | TGTGCCAGCAGCTTAAGTCCTGGCGGGAGGGTCAATGAGCAGTTCTTC
TRBJ1-2 | many | TRBV5-8 | TRBD1 | CASSLGLYRGYGYTF | TGTGCCAGCAGCTTGGGCCTATACAGGGGATATGGCTACACCTTC
TRBJ1-5 | NA | TRBV28 | NA | CASQEGNQPQHF | TGTGCCAGCCAGGAGGGCAATCAGCCCCAGCATTTT
TRBJ2-7 | few | TRBV4-2 | TRBD1 | CASSHLGQGGPLAEQYF | TGTGCCAGCAGCCATCTCGGACAGGGAGGACCTCTAGCCGAGCAGTACTTC
TRBJ2-1 | NA | TRBV10-3 | TRBD1 | CAISGQRTGQNEQFF | TGTGCCATCAGTGGGCAACGGACAGGTCAGAATGAGCAGTTCTTC
TRBJ1-1 | many | TRBV7-3 | NA | CASSYQSNTEAFF | TGTGCCAGCAGTTATCAATCTAACACTGAAGCTTTCTTT
TRBJ1-2 | NA | TRBV28 | NA | CASSPDLGYGYTF | TGTGCCAGCAGTCCGGACCTGGGCTATGGCTACACCTTC
TRBJ2-5 | NA | TRBV20-1 | NA | CSAVQETQYF | TGCAGTGCCGTTCAAGAGACCCAGTACTTC
TRBJ2-3 | few | TRBV6-6 | TRBD1 | CASSGQGQDTQYF | TGTGCCAGCTCTGGACAGGGTCAAGATACGCAGTATTTT
TRBJ2-7 | many | TRBV6-5 | NA | CASRTTLEAGEQYF | TGTGCCAGCAGGACCACTTTAGAGGCTGGCGAGCAGTACTTC
TRBJ2-3 | few | TRBV27 | NA | CASKTSPGDTQYF | TGTGCCAGCAAAACGTCCCCGGGGGATACGCAGTATTTT
TRBJ2-7 | NA | TRBV15 | NA | CATSSRRHLYEQYF | TGTGCCACCAGCAGCCGAAGACACCTCTACGAGCAGTACTTC
TRBJ2-1 | few | TRBV7-2 | NA | CASSLQHRQTNEQFF | TGTGCCAGCAGCTTACAACACAGGCAAACTAATGAGCAGTTCTTC
TRBJ2-5 | NA | TRBV7-3 | NA | CASSSSRDETQYF | TGTGCCAGCAGCTCTTCCAGGGACGAGACCCAGTACTTC
TRBJ2-1 | few | TRBV6-5 | TRBD1 | CAISLEGQGIFNEQFF | TGTGCCATCAGTTTAGAGGGACAGGGGATCTTCAATGAGCAGTTCTTC
TRBJ1-2 | NA | TRBV10-3 | NA | CAISESGVGGYGYTF | TGTGCCATCAGTGAGTCCGGAGTCGGGGGGTATGGCTACACCTTC
TRBJ2-5 | once | TRBV7-8 | NA | CASSLGLTGQETQYF | TGTGCCAGCAGCTTGGGGCTAACCGGCCAAGAGACCCAGTACTTC
TRBJ2-1 | NA | TRBV14 | TRBD2 | CASSHRASGRRYNEQFF | TGTGCCAGCAGCCATCGGGCTAGCGGGCGGAGATACAATGAGCAGTTCTTC